This T cell receptor beta chain was sequenced in a study of shared clonotypes between healthy human individuals. CDR1 and CDR2 from the germline V gene are MNHNY and SVGAGI (reference sequence). V dropped 6 bases and J dropped 3; count of bases not matched to a gene: 4. This CDR3 is built from 14 residues. Study-level points and caveats: Several donors held 4.5% to 5% of naive CD4 clonotypes in common.

Assay: immunoSEQ multiplex PCR; the TCRdb copy retains only in-frame clones and omits some. The repertoire holds approximately 2.1 million clones, with approximately 93% as singletons. On this clone: Antigen unknown.

Donors included only healthy HIV-negative adults lacking recent acute infections or vaccinations. All of the donors resided in Nashville, Tennessee, and each was a Caucasian adult. This TCR came from a man between 18 and 29 years old in good health. Some clones in this sample may be carry-over from other donors' samples. The rearrangement links TRBV6-6 to TRBJ2-1, with 8 bases lining up with TRBD2. Sequencing was performed on naive CD4+ T cells from PBMCs. The sample's subset: CD45RA+ positively selected. The CDR3 nucleotides read TGTGCCAGCAGGGATAGCGGGGTCTACAATGAGCAGTTCTTC. This codes for CASRDSGVYNEQFF.